This T cell receptor beta chain was sequenced for a study of neurological immune-mediated disorders (dated by TCRdb to between 2018 and 2021). Background for the entire study: Of the 35 or so multiple sclerosis patients, some 30 had relapsing-remitting MS and 3 had secondary progressive MS. Peripheral blood TCR-beta repertoires from HTLV-I-associated myelopathy (HAM/TSP) patients, multiple sclerosis patients and healthy controls were compared by UMI-based sequencing. Of the roughly 71 subjects in the cohort, around 14 were HAM/TSP patients, about 35 were multiple sclerosis patients, and about 20 were healthy controls. Alongside PBMC samples, the set of 106 TCR-beta libraries contained longitudinal samples, technical triplicates, and paired CD4+ and CD8+ T-cell subsets that had been sorted. Study-wide conclusions, independent of this receptor: TCR clonal expansion was greatest in HAM/TSP patients and smallest in MS patients, who ranked below even healthy controls. No identical CDR3 amino acid sequences were found to be shared among expanded clones across subjects, suggesting that TCR-beta repertoires were private in all groups. In phylogenetic analysis, the repertoires of 18 of 34 MS patients grouped into a cluster of related CDR3 sequences, which suggests a possible signature at the repertoire level. No clinical or MRI features were associated with the MS cluster, and the authors said that larger cohorts are needed.

cDNA synthesis used template-switch 5'RACE with a primer carrying a 10-nucleotide random unique molecular identifier tagging each TCR transcript. Every sequencing run covered 15-18 subjects and yielded more than 170 million TCR-beta sequences. The RNeasy kit was used for extraction of total RNA. Using the KAPA Real-time Library Amplification kit, TCR-beta VDJ regions were amplified with primers for the TCR constant region and the 5'RACE anchor. Sample indexes and Illumina adaptors were added in a first PCR, after which library yield was increased in a second PCR. The roughly 650 bp TCR product was size-selected on a 2% E-gel SizeSelection system after Ampure bead purification. Before pooling, library quality was checked on a Bioanalyzer, concentration was measured with Qubit, and libraries were quantified with the Kapa Library Quantification kit. An Illumina HiSeq 2500 sequenced the libraries paired-end 2 x 150 bp. To increase sequence diversity, 25-30% phiX was spiked into each library pool. The authors' analysis ran thus. Quality-filtered reads were processed with the UMI-based MiGEC pipeline, which removed over 75% of raw TCR sequences during error correction. IMGT germline references were used for aligning VDJ genes, and each clonotype was defined as a unique CDR3 amino acid sequence together with its V-J genes. Clonal expansion, Shannon diversity and CDR3 relatedness were evaluated with VDJtools (CalcPairwiseDistances, ClusterSamples), while phylogenetic trees were built in CLCbio workbench. A clone was classed as expanded if it had 8 or more unique UMIs, a cutoff based on coefficient-of-variation modelling across technical triplicates. TCRdb reprocessing: public reads trimmed at Q25 with fastp, clones called with MiXCR, in-frame beta chains kept. Rows matching on CDR3 protein sequence are summarized as one entry with the most common DNA and genes. These V and J calls are TCRdb output, not the study's own analysis. For this sample there are roughly 60,000 distinct CDR3 sequences; 4% to 6% appear just once. Around 3.3% of the sample goes to the ten largest clones.

The CDR3 holds 13 amino acids from the cysteine to the phenylalanine. The only DNA kept is the CDR3, 39 bases in frame from the first base. V gives up 5 bases and J gives up 1 base, and the segment between their germline ends measures 11 bases. CDR1 and CDR2, per the germline V gene (reference sequence), are DFQATT and SNEGSKA. This clonotype was counted at least ten times. The antigen it binds to is not known. No base qualities exist here, and no much larger clone lies one base off it. For unsorted PBMC libraries, 2 million PBMCs were used after storage in RNAlater at -80 degrees C until RNA extraction. Multiple sclerosis patients were enrolled in a US clinical protocol under which disease progression was evaluated by magnetic resonance imaging. Peripheral blood underwent Ficoll-Hypaque density gradient centrifugation to isolate PBMCs, which were then cryopreserved in liquid nitrogen.

The receptor was isolated from a woman aged 50 to 60 with multiple sclerosis. The sequence joins TRBV20-1 to TRBJ2-5; the D segment cannot be called with confidence. The specimen sequenced was PBMCs. The CDR3 region has the sequence CSAGPGSQETQYF. The sequenced DNA: TGCAGTGCTGGCCCGGGTAGCCAAGAGACCCAGTACTTC.